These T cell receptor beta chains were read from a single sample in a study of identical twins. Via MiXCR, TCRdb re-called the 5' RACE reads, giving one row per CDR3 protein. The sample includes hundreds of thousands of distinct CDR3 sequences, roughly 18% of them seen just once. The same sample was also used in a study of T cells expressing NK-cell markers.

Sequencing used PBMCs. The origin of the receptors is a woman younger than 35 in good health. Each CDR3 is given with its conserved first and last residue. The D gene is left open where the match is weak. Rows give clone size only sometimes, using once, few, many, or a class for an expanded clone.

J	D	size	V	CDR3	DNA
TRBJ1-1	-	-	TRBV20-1	CSAKKGHVNTEAFF	TGCAGTGCCAAGAAGGGACATGTGAACACTGAAGCTTTCTTT
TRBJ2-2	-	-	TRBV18	CASSVRLRTENTGELFF	TGTGCCAGCTCAGTACGACTTAGGACAGAGAACACCGGGGAGCTGTTTTTT
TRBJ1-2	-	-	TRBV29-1	CSVEGRRNYGYTF	TGCAGCGTTGAAGGGCGGAGAAACTATGGCTACACCTTC
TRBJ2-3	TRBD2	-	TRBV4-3	CASSQLAGEPDTQYF	TGCGCCAGCAGCCAATTAGCGGGAGAACCAGATACGCAGTATTTT
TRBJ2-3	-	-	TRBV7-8	CASSLVGYTDTQYF	TGTGCCAGCAGCTTAGTGGGGTACACAGATACGCAGTATTTT
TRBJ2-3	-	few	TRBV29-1	CSVRLAGFGGTQYF	TGCAGCGTGCGACTCGCCGGTTTCGGGGGTACGCAGTATTTT
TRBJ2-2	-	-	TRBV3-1	CASSFDWGPGELFF	TGTGCCAGCAGCTTCGACTGGGGCCCCGGGGAGCTGTTTTTT
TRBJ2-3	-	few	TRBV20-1	CSARSGERGTDTQYF	TGCAGTGCTAGGTCGGGGGAGAGGGGCACAGATACGCAGTATTTT
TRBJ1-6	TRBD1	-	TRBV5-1	CASSYLGQGRPPLHF	TGCGCCAGCAGCTATCTTGGACAGGGGCGGCCACCCCTCCACTTT
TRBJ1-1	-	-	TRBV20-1	CSARDWKVLNTEAFF	TGCAGTGCTAGAGATTGGAAAGTATTGAACACTGAAGCTTTCTTT
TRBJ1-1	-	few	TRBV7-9	CASTTPRGSEAFF	TGTGCCAGCACCACCCCGAGGGGGTCTGAAGCTTTCTTT
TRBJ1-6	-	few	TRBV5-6	CASSFQGPSPLHF	TGTGCCAGCAGCTTTCAGGGTCCCTCACCCCTCCACTTT
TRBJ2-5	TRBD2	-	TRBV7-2	CASSHGLAGEVGKTQYF	TGTGCCAGCAGCCATGGACTAGCGGGAGAAGTCGGAAAGACCCAGTACTTC
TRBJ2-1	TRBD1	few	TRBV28	CASNRGHVNEQFF	TGTGCCAGCAACAGGGGGCATGTCAATGAGCAGTTCTTC
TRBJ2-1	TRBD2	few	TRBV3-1	CASSQDYGGVMDNEQFF	TGTGCCAGCAGCCAAGATTACGGGGGGGTAATGGACAATGAGCAGTTCTTC
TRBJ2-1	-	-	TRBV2	CASHPRESNEQFF	TGTGCCAGCCATCCTAGGGAATCCAATGAGCAGTTCTTC
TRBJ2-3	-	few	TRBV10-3	CAISEGYRGTESTDTQYF	TGTGCCATCAGTGAAGGTTATAGGGGGACGGAGAGCACAGATACGCAGTATTTT
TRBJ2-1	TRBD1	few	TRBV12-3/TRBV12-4	CASSQTGTGHEQFF	TGTGCCAGCAGCCAGACCGGGACAGGCCATGAGCAGTTCTTC
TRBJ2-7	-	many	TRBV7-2	CASSFWGGHEQYF	TGTGCCAGCAGCTTTTGGGGGGGCCACGAGCAGTACTTC
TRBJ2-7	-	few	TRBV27	CASSLSGQGGLYEQYF	TGTGCCAGCAGTTTATCAGGGCAGGGGGGTCTCTACGAGCAGTACTTC
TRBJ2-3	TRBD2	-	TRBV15	CATSRDRGLAGITQYF	TGTGCCACCAGCAGAGATCGGGGACTAGCGGGAATCACGCAGTATTTT
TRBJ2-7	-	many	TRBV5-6	CASTLGSPSYEQYF	TGTGCCAGCACCCTCGGGAGTCCATCCTACGAGCAGTACTTC
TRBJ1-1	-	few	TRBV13	CASSSDNEAFF	TGTGCCAGCAGCTCGGACAATGAAGCTTTCTTT
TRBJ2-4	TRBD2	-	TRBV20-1	CSATPSGAAKNIQYF	TGCAGTGCCACCCCTAGCGGGGCAGCCAAAAACATTCAGTACTTC
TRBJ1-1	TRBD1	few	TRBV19	CASSIGGWYRGVTEAFF	TGTGCCAGTAGTATAGGAGGTTGGTACAGGGGAGTCACTGAAGCTTTCTTT
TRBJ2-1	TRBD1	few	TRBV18	CASSPRGTGVNEQFF	TGTGCCAGCTCACCACGGGGCACAGGGGTGAATGAGCAGTTCTTC
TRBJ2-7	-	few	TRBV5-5	CASSLTPPPYEQYF	TGTGCCAGCAGCTTGACCCCGCCGCCCTACGAGCAGTACTTC
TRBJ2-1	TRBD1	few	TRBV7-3	CASSPGTGGYEQFF	TGTGCCAGCAGCCCCGGGACAGGGGGGTATGAGCAGTTCTTC
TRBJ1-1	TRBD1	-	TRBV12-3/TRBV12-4	CASSSRGPAFF	TGTGCCAGCAGTTCTAGGGGGCCAGCTTTCTTT
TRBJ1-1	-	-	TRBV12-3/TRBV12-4	CASNAPTPNTEAFF	TGTGCCAGCAACGCACCCACCCCGAACACTGAAGCTTTCTTT
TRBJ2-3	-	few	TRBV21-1	CARMSDPSTDTQYF	TGTGCCCGTATGTCCGACCCGAGCACAGATACGCAGTATTTT